This T cell receptor beta chain was observed in a study of cytomegalovirus exposure and HLA in healthy donors. Study outcomes and limitations: Later work showed greater clonal expansion in HLA-associated TCR beta chains than in equally common others.

Per germline, CDR1 MNHNY and CDR2 SVGAGI (reference sequence). The CDR3 spans 15 residues. The V end lost 6 bases, the J end lost 5 bases, and 19 bases lay between the germline ends. Use of 60 Vbeta and 13 Jbeta primers characterized the PCR. The method was immunoSEQ multiplex PCR; TCRdb's version includes in-frame clones alone and lacks a portion of them. The sample lists about 160,000 clones, roughly 89% occurring once. As regards this clone: The target antigen is unknown. Different DNA sequences within this sample yield the same CDR3.

The chain employs TRBV6-6 and TRBJ2-5, with D tentatively TRBD2 (7 bases). The receptor comes from a woman in her twenties or thirties in good health and CMV-seronegative. What was sequenced was PBMCs. The CDR3 region is CASRPPGGGTETQYF. The CDR3 nucleotides are TGTGCCAGCAGGCCCCCGGGGGGCGGGACGGAGACCCAGTACTTC.